This T cell receptor (beta chain) was identified in a study of OX40 agonist ivuxolimab in advanced cancers. Overall study results and limits: At doses 0.1 to 3.0 mg/kg, CD4+ and CD8+ clones expanded. The study found among the lowest clonal expansion in partial responders at 0.1-3.0 mg/kg.

The method was immunoSEQ multiplex PCR; TCRdb's version includes in-frame clones alone and lacks a portion of them. Here the sample spans roughly 46,000 clones, approximately 85% being singletons. Note on this clone: As yet, its antigen is unknown.

Between the trimmed V and J ends, which lost 3 bases and 3 bases, there was a span of 9 bases. CDR3 size: 14 residues. Germline values: CDR1 MRHNA, CDR2 SNTAGT. The sequence came from an adult with an advanced solid tumor such as melanoma, head and neck, liver or kidney cancer. The rearrangement uses TRBV6-4 and TRBJ2-1; TRBD2 is a possible D gene (5 bases). Specimen: CD4+ or CD8+ T cells sorted from blood, collected in a trial of the OX40 agonist ivuxolimab. As DNA, the CDR3 is TGTGCCAGCAGTGAGTCCCGGGACTACAATGAGCAGTTCTTC. As protein: CASSESRDYNEQFF.